This note documents a single TCR beta chain sequence. The germline CDR1 and CDR2 sequences are SGHTA and FQGNSA. The ends were cut back, 4 bases at V and 4 bases at J, with 8 bases in the middle. This CDR3 region has 12 residues. The entry originates in a study of shared clonotypes between healthy human individuals. Profiling relied on immunoSEQ multiplex PCR, and the TCRdb table lists in-frame clones only, not all of them. Among 100,000 or so clones listed, roughly 50% were seen once. Sequenced material: PBMCs. The chain joins TRBV7-2 to TRBJ2-7, with a weak D call TRBD2 (5 bases). The origin of this receptor is a woman in her thirties or forties in good health. Some clones in this sample may be carry-over from other donors' samples. The CDR3, as DNA: TGTGCCAGCAGCTCGAGCGGTTACGAGCAGTACTTC. Amino acids: CASSSSGYEQYF.